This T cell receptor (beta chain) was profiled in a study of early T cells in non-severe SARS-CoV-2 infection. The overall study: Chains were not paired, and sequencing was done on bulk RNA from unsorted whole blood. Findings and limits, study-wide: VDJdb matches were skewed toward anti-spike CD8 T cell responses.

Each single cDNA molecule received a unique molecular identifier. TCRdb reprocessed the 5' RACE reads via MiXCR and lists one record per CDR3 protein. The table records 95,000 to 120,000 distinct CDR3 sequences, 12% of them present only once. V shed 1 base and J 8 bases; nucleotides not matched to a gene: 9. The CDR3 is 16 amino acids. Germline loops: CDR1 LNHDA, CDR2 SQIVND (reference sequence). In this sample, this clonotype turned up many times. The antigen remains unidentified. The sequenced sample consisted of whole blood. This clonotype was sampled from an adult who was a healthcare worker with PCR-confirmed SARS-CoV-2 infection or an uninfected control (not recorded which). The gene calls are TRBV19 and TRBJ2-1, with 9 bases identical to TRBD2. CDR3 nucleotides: TGTGCCAGTAGTATAGGCGGGAGGGCCCCACAGGATGAGCAGTTCTTC. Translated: CASSIGGRAPQDEQFF.